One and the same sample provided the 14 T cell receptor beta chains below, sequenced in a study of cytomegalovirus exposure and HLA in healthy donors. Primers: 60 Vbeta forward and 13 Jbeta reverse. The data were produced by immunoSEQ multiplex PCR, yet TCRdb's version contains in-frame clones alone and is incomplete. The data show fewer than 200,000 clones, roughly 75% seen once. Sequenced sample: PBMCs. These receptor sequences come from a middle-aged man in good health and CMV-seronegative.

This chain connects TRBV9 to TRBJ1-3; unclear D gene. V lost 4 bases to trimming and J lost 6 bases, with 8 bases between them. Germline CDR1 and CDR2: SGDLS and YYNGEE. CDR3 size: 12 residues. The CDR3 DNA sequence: TGTGCCAGCAGCCGCCGAGAAAACACCATATATTTT. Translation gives CASSRRENTIYF.

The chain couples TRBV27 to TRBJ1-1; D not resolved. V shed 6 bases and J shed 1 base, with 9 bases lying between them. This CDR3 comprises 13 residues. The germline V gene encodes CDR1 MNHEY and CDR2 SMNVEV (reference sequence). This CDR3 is CASRATPNTEAFF. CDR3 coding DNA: TGTGCCAGCAGGGCAACACCGAACACTGAAGCTTTCTTT.

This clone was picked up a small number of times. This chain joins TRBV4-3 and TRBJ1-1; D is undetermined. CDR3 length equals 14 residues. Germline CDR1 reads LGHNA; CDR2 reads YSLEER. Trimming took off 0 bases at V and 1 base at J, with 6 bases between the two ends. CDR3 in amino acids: CASSQDSRNTEAFF. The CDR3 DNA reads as TGCGCCAGCAGCCAAGATAGCAGGAACACTGAAGCTTTCTTT.

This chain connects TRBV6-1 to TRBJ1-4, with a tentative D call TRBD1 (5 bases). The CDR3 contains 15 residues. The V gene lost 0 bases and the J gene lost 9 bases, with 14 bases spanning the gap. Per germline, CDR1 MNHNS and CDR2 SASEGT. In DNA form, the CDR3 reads TGTGCCAGCAGTGAAGCCGGCAGGGTAGGGAAAAAACTGTTTTTT. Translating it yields CASSEAGRVGKKLFF.

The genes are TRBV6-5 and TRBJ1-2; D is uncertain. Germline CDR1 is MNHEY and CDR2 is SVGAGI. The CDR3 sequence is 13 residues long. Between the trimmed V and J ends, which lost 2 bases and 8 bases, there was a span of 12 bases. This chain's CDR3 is CASSYEALTGYTF. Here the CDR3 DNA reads TGTGCCAGCAGTTACGAGGCCCTGACGGGCTACACCTTC.

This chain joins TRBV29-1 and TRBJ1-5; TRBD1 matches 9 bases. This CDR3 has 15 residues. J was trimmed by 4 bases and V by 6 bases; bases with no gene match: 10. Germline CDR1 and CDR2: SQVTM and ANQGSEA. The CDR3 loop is CSVAGTGNGNQPQHF. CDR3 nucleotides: TGCAGCGTCGCCGGGACAGGGAATGGTAATCAGCCCCAGCATTTT.

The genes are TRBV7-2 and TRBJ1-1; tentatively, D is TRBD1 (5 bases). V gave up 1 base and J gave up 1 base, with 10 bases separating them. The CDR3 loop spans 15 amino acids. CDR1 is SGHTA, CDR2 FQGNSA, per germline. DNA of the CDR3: TGTGCCAGCAGCTTAGAGTCAGGGTCGAACACTGAAGCTTTCTTT. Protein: CASSLESGSNTEAFF.

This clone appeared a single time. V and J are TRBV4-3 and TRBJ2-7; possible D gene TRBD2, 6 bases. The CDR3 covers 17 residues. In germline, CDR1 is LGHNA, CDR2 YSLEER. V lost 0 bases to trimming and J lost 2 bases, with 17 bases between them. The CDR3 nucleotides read TGCGCCAGCAGCCAAGATAGGCGGGGCAGCCATGCCTACGAGCAGTACTTC. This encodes CASSQDRRGSHAYEQYF.

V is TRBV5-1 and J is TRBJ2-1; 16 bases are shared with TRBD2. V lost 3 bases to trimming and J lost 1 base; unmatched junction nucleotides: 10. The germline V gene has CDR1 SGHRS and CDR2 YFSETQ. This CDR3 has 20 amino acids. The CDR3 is CASSSPGLAGGLRSYNEQFF. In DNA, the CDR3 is TGCGCCAGCAGCTCGCCGGGACTAGCGGGAGGGTTACGGTCCTACAATGAGCAGTTCTTC.

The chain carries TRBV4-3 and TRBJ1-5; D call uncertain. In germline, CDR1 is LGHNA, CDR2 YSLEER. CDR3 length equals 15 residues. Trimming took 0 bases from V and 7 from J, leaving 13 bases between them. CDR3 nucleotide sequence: TGCGCCAGCAGCCAAGAATGGTCAGGTCGGCAGCCCCAGCATTTT. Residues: CASSQEWSGRQPQHF.

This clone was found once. CDR3 residues: CASSLGGRGTEAFF. The CDR3 nucleotides are TGCGCCAGCAGCTTGGGGGGACGGGGGACTGAAGCTTTCTTT. This chain links TRBV5-1 with TRBJ1-1, with a weak D call TRBD1 (5 bases). CDR3 length equals 14 residues. Trimming shortened V by 0 bases and J by 5 bases, and 11 bases separated the two germline ends. The germline V gene has CDR1 SGHRS and CDR2 YFSETQ.

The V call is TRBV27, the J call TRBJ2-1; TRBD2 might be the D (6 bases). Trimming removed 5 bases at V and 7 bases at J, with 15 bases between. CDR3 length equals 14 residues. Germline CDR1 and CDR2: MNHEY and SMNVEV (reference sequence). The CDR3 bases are TGTGCCAGCAGTGGGGGGTGGGGTGGGAATGAGCAGTTCTTC. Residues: CASSGGWGGNEQFF.

CDR3 in DNA: TGTGCCAGCAGCGTAACTAGCGGGGGGTGGAATGAGCAGTTCTTC. Translating gives CASSVTSGGWNEQFF. The chain carries TRBV9 and TRBJ2-1, with 12 bases fitting TRBD2. From germline, CDR1 is SGDLS and CDR2 YYNGEE. The CDR3 is 15 amino acids. Trimming removed 1 base from V and 7 bases from J; junction bases left unmatched: 3.

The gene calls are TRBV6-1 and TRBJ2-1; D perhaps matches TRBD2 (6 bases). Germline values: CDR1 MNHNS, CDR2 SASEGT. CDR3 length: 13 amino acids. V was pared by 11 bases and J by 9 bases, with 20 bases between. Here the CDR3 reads CAANPAGPTEQFF. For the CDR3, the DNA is TGTGCCGCTAACCCCGCGGGACCAACTGAGCAGTTCTTC.